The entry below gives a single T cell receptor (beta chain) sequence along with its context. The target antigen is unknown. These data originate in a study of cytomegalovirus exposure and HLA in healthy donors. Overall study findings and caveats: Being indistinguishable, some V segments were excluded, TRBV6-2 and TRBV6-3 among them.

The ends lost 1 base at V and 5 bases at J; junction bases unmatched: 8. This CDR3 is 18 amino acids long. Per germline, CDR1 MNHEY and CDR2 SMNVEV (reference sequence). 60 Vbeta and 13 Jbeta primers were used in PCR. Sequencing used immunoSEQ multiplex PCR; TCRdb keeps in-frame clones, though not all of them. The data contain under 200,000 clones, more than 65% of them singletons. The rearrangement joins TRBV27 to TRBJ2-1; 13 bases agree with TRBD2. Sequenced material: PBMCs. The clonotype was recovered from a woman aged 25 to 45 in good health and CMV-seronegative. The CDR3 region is CASSLFRPGLAGNNEQFF. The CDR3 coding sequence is TGTGCCAGCAGTTTATTCCGTCCGGGACTAGCGGGGAACAATGAGCAGTTCTTC.